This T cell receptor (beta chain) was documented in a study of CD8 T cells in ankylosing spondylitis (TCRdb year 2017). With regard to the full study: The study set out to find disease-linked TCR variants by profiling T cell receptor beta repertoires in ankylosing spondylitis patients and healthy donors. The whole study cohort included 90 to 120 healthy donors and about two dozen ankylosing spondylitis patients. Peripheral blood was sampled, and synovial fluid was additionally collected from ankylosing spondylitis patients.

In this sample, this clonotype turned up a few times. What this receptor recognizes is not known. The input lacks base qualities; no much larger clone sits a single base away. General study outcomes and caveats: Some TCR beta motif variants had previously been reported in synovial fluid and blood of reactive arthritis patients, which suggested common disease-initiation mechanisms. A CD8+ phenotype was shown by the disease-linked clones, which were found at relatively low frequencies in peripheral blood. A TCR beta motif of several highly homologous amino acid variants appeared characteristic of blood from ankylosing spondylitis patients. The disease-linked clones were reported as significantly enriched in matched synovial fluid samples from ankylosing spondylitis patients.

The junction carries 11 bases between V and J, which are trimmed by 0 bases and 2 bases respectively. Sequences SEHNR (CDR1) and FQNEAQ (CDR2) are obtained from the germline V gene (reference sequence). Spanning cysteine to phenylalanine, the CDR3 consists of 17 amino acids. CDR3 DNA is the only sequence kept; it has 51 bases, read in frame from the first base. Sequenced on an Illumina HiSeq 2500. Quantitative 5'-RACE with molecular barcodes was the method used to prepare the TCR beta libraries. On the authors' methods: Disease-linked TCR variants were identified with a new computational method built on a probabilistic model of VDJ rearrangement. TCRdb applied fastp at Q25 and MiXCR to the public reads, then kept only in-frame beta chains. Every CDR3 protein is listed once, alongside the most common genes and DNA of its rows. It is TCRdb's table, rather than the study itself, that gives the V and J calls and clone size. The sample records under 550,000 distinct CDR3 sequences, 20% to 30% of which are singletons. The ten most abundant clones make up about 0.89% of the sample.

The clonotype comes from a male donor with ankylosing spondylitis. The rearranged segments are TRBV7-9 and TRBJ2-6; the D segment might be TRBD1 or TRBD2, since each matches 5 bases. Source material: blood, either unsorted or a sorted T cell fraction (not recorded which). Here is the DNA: TGTGCCAGCAGCTTAGCGGGGGTAGTTGCTGGGGCCAACGTCCTGACTTTC. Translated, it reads CASSLAGVVAGANVLTF.